The 18 T cell receptor beta chains below were found in one sample sequenced in a study of beta chain features in type 1 diabetes. Their target antigens are unknown. All of the isolated RNA was reverse transcribed, so expressed TCRB transcripts were sequenced. Data came from immunoSEQ multiplex PCR; TCRdb stores just in-frame clones and leaves some out. The repertoire has about 700,000 clones, roughly an eighth of them found once; the top ten carry about 0.02%. Whole-study results and caveats: For Type 1 diabetes patients, all four CD4+ subsets carried TCRB CDR3s that were moderately but significantly shorter.

Material for sequencing was naive CD4+ T cells from blood. Source of these receptors: a man aged 18 to 29 with type 1 diabetes.

V usage is TRBV7-3 and J usage is TRBJ2-3, with D unresolved. Germline CDR1 is SGHTA and CDR2 is FQGTGA. CDR3 length equals 13 residues. Trimming took 1 base from V and 4 from J, leaving 6 bases between them. In DNA form, the CDR3 reads TGTGCCAGCAGCTTAAGTTCTGCAGATACGCAGTATTTT. Its protein is CASSLSSADTQYF.

The genes are TRBV7-2 and TRBJ1-1, with unresolved D. Germline V gives CDR1 SGHTA, CDR2 FQGNSA. V gave up 3 bases and J gave up 0 bases, with 8 bases separating them. CDR3 length: 14 amino acids. This CDR3 reads CASSFSALNTEAFF. The CDR3 nucleotides are TGTGCCAGCAGCTTTTCTGCTCTGAACACTGAAGCTTTCTTT.

This clone was seen a few times. V usage is TRBV9 and J usage is TRBJ1-1; D call uncertain. The CDR3 runs to 14 residues. Germline V gives CDR1 SGDLS, CDR2 YYNGEE. The V end lost 3 bases, the J end lost 6 bases, and 15 bases lay between the germline ends. The CDR3, as DNA: TGTGCCAGCAGCGACGACGAGTTATCGGCTGAAGCTTTCTTT. Protein sequence: CASSDDELSAEAFF.

The V call is TRBV10-3, the J call TRBJ1-2; 7 positions match TRBD1. CDR1 is ENHRY, CDR2 SYGVKD, per germline. J was trimmed by 6 bases and V by 6 bases; bases with no gene match: 4. This CDR3 comprises 12 residues. The CDR3 sequence is CAISKGQNGYTF. DNA for the CDR3: TGTGCCATCAGCAAGGGACAGAATGGCTACACCTTC.

The chain combines TRBV5-1 with TRBJ1-2; maybe TRBD1 (6 bases). Per the germline V gene, CDR1 is SGHRS and CDR2 is YFSETQ. The CDR3 sequence is 14 residues long. V was pared by 0 bases and J by 7 bases, with 13 bases between. CDR3 sequence: CASSLVGDISGYTF. As DNA, the CDR3 is TGCGCCAGCAGCTTGGTGGGGGACATTAGTGGCTACACCTTC. The whole variable domain, filled in from reference TRBV5-1 and TRBJ1-2, reads KAGVTQTPRYLIKTRGQQVTLSCSPISGHRSVSWYQQTPGQGLQFLFEYFSETQRNKGNFPGRFSGRQFSNSRSEMNVSTLELGDSALYLCASSLVGDISGYTFGSGTRLTVV.

The chain combines TRBV4-1 with TRBJ2-3; D may be TRBD1 (6 bases). Trimming left V 3 bases short and J 3 bases short, with 13 bases between. This CDR3 contains 15 residues. The germline V gene has CDR1 MGHRA and CDR2 YSYEKL. CDR3 sequence (DNA): TGCGCCAGCAGCCAGGCAGGGGAAGGGACAGATACGCAGTATTTT. The encoded protein is CASSQAGEGTDTQYF.

The chain uses TRBV5-4 and TRBJ1-1; TRBD1 is a possible D gene (5 bases). The CDR3 consists of 14 residues. V was clipped by 4 bases and J by 1 base, with 11 bases between them. Germline V CDR1 and CDR2: SGHNT, YYREEE (reference sequence). This chain's CDR3 is CASSVRVGNTEAFF. CDR3 nucleotide sequence: TGTGCCAGCAGCGTCAGGGTGGGGAACACTGAAGCTTTCTTT. Looking up the rest from reference TRBV5-4 and TRBJ1-1 gives the full variable domain: ETGVTQSPTHLIKTRGQQVTLRCSSQSGHNTVSWYQQALGQGPQFIFQYYREEENGRGNFPPRFSGLQFPNYSSELNVNALELDDSALYLCASSVRVGNTEAFFGQGTRLTVV.

The CDR3 region has the DNA TGTGCCAGCAGCTTAGGGATTCAGGGAACTGAAGCTTTCTTT. It is translated as CASSLGIQGTEAFF. This chain uses TRBV11-2 with TRBJ1-1, with a possible D match to TRBD1 (5 bases). The CDR3 extends over 14 amino acids. Trimming removed 1 base at V and 5 bases at J, with 11 bases between. Germline loops: CDR1 SGHAT, CDR2 FQNNGV.

This clone showed up just a few times. Other DNA sequences in the same sample also yield this CDR3. The chain joins TRBV4-1 to TRBJ2-5, with 13 bases that match TRBD2. Germline-derived CDR1 and CDR2 are MGHRA and YSYEKL. There are 17 residues in the CDR3. J gave up 2 bases and V 0 bases, and 3 bases lay outside the gene matches. The chain's CDR3 is CASSQDQLAGGQETQYF. The DNA for the CDR3 is TGCGCCAGCAGCCAAGATCAACTAGCGGGGGGGCAAGAGACCCAGTACTTC.

This clone was detected a few times. This chain connects TRBV10-3 to TRBJ1-2; D uncertain. Germline CDR1 reads ENHRY; CDR2 reads SYGVKD. V lost 1 base and J lost 4, with 16 bases in between. The CDR3 spans 16 residues. Here the CDR3 reads CAISEYTLGDGYGYTF. CDR3 DNA sequence: TGTGCCATCAGTGAGTACACGCTAGGAGATGGCTATGGCTACACCTTC.

This clone turned up a few times. The genes are TRBV10-1 and TRBJ1-6, with TRBD1 matching over 12 bases. The CDR3 consists of 14 residues. J was trimmed by 7 bases and V by 6 bases; bases with no gene match: 1. Per germline, CDR1 WNHNN and CDR2 SYGVQD (reference sequence). CDR3 bases: TGCGCCAGCAGGGGACAGGGGGCGAATTCACCCCTCCACTTT. This translates into CASRGQGANSPLHF.

There are a few counts of this clone. The chain employs TRBV10-3 and TRBJ1-2; D unresolved. Between the trimmed V and J ends, which lost 7 bases and 8 bases, there was a span of 14 bases. This CDR3 region has 12 residues. The germline gives CDR1 ENHRY, CDR2 SYGVKD. This CDR3 is CAITGSPMGYTF. DNA of the CDR3: TGTGCCATCACGGGCAGCCCTATGGGCTACACCTTC.

This clone has a handful of counts. The J gene is TRBJ1-2, the V gene TRBV29-1; D remains unclear. The CDR3 covers 12 residues. Germline V gene lookup returns CDR1 SQVTM and CDR2 ANQGSEA. V gave up 3 bases and J gave up 8 bases, with 13 bases separating them. The CDR3 region is CSVDLDPSGYTF. CDR3 coding DNA: TGCAGCGTTGATCTGGACCCCTCGGGCTACACCTTC. The full variable domain, with the rest looked up from reference TRBV29-1 and TRBJ1-2, is SAVISQKPSRDICQRGTSLTIQCQVDSQVTMMFWYRQQPGQSLTLIATANQGSEATYESGFVIDKFPISRPNLTFSTLTVSNMSPEDSSIYLCSVDLDPSGYTFGSGTRLTVV.

This clone has only a few counts. The V and J genes are TRBV5-1 and TRBJ1-1; 8 positions agree with TRBD1. The CDR3 totals 15 residues. The V gene end was trimmed by 4 bases and the J gene end by 0 bases; junction bases not matched to a gene: 5. CDR1 is SGHRS and CDR2 is YFSETQ in the germline V gene. The CDR3 nucleotides are TGCGCCAGCAGCCCCAGGGGGCAGGTGAACACTGAAGCTTTCTTT. Protein: CASSPRGQVNTEAFF.

The table lists this clone with a few counts. CDR3 nucleotides: TGTGCCAGCAGTACTCCGGGACAGGGGGAGGTGGAGACCCAGTACTTC. Translated: CASSTPGQGEVETQYF. This chain connects TRBV28 to TRBJ2-5, with 11 bases identical to TRBD1. Germline V gene lookup returns CDR1 MDHEN and CDR2 SYDVKM. The V segment lost 5 bases and the J segment 5 bases; nucleotides outside the gene matches: 10. The CDR3 totals 16 residues.

The V call is TRBV6-6, the J call TRBJ1-2, with 7 bases matching TRBD1. The CDR3 spans 14 residues. Germline-derived CDR1 and CDR2 are MNHNY and SVGAGI (reference sequence). The V gene end was trimmed by 6 bases and the J gene end by 4 bases; junction bases not matched to a gene: 8. CDR3 DNA: TGTGCCAGCAGACTGGGACAGAATTCCTATGGCTACACCTTC. Translation: CASRLGQNSYGYTF.

The chain couples TRBV4-1 to TRBJ2-4, with TRBD1 matching 11 bases. The germline V gene has CDR1 MGHRA and CDR2 YSYEKL. This CDR3 region has 18 residues. The V and J ends lost 0 bases and 2 bases, in that order; junction bases with no gene match: 6. CDR3: CASSQEDGTGGTKNIQYF. The CDR3 coding sequence is TGCGCCAGCAGCCAAGAAGACGGGACAGGGGGGACCAAAAACATTCAGTACTTC.

The gene calls are TRBV6-5 and TRBJ2-7; tentatively, D is TRBD1 (5 bases). This CDR3 region has 13 residues. CDR1 is MNHEY and CDR2 is SVGAGI in the germline V gene. The V gene lost 2 bases and the J gene lost 6 bases, with 11 bases spanning the gap. CDR3 loop: CASSYLQGGEQYF. The CDR3 coding sequence is TGTGCCAGCAGTTACCTCCAGGGTGGCGAGCAGTACTTC.